This entry lists 21 T cell receptor beta chains sequenced from one sample in a study of T cell responses to AZD1222 COVID-19 vaccine. Only in-frame clones appear in the TCRdb table, and some are missing; sequencing was by immunoSEQ multiplex PCR. The sample consists of roughly 100,000 clones, around 91% of them appearing once. Sequencing used peripheral blood, obtained on day 0 of AZD1222 vaccination. The receptor source for this set is an adult in good health.

The rearrangement joins TRBV19 to TRBJ1-2; D may be TRBD1 (6 bases). The CDR3 loop spans 12 amino acids. Germline values: CDR1 LNHDA, CDR2 SQIVND (reference sequence). Trimming pared 8 bases from V and 2 bases from J, leaving 9 bases between. CDR3 DNA sequence: TGTGCCAGTCAGGACAGAAACTATGGCTACACCTTC. As protein: CASQDRNYGYTF.

This chain connects TRBV6-5 to TRBJ2-2; D is perhaps TRBD2 (6 bases). V lost 7 bases to trimming and J lost 6 bases, with 9 bases between them. The CDR3 is 12 amino acids. Germline CDR1 and CDR2: MNHEY and SVGAGI. Here the CDR3 DNA reads TGTGCCAGCATGGGGGGTTCCGGGGAGCTGTTTTTT. Translating it yields CASMGGSGELFF.

The V call is TRBV3-1 (or the pseudogene TRBV3-2), the J call TRBJ2-7, with TRBD2 identical over 9 bases. V was pared by 0 bases and J by 2 bases, with 5 bases of the junction left unmatched. CDR3 length: 16 residues. From germline, CDR1 is LGHDT and CDR2 YNNKEL (reference sequence). The CDR3, as DNA: TGTGCCAGCAGCCAAGATGGGACTAGCAGTCCCTACGAGCAGTACTTC. Translated, it gives CASSQDGTSSPYEQYF.

This chain joins TRBV2 and TRBJ1-1; D remains ambiguous. V was shortened by 3 bases and J by 1 base, with 15 bases between the two germline ends. The CDR3 sequence is 16 residues long. Germline CDR1 reads SNHLY; CDR2 reads FYNNEI. Here the CDR3 reads CASSDPHAAANTEAFF. CDR3 nucleotides: TGTGCCAGCAGTGACCCCCATGCAGCGGCGAACACTGAAGCTTTCTTT.

The V call is TRBV7-9, the J call TRBJ2-3; D is uncertain. Germline values: CDR1 SEHNR, CDR2 FQNEAQ (reference sequence). The CDR3 totals 13 residues. The V end was cut by 0 bases, the J end by 4 bases, with 5 bases between. CDR3: CASSLARSDTQYF. CDR3 bases: TGTGCCAGCAGCTTAGCTCGATCAGATACGCAGTATTTT. Full variable domain (missing parts from reference TRBV7-9 and TRBJ2-3): DTGVSQNPRHKITKRGQNVTFRCDPISEHNRLYWYRQTLGQGPEFLTYFQNEAQLEKSRLLSDRFSAERPKGSFSTLEIQRTEQGDSAMYLCASSLARSDTQYFGPGTRLTVL.

This chain connects TRBV6-5 to TRBJ2-5; 9 positions agree with TRBD1. The ends lost 8 bases at V and 5 bases at J; junction bases unmatched: 9. CDR3 length equals 14 residues. Per the germline V gene, CDR1 is MNHEY and CDR2 is SVGAGI. CDR3 protein: CASGRGQGGETQYF. The CDR3, as DNA: TGTGCCAGCGGTAGGGGACAGGGAGGGGAGACCCAGTACTTC.

V is TRBV2 and J is TRBJ2-7, with 7 bases identical to TRBD1. With 2 bases clipped from V and 7 bases from J, the junction kept 5 bases outside the gene matches. The CDR3 totals 13 residues. Germline V CDR1 and CDR2: SNHLY, FYNNEI. The CDR3 region has the DNA TGTGCCAGCAGTGAACAGGGGGTGAGGGAGCAGTACTTC. Residues: CASSEQGVREQYF.

V and J are TRBV5-6 and TRBJ2-7; TRBD2 matches 11 bases. CDR1 is SGHDT and CDR2 is YYEEEE in the germline V gene. Losses at the gene ends were 4 bases for V and 5 bases for J; bases not matched to a gene: 5. The CDR3 is 14 residues long. CDR3 in amino acids: CASSRLAGQDEQYF. The CDR3 DNA reads as TGTGCCAGCAGCCGACTAGCGGGACAGGACGAGCAGTACTTC.

This chain joins TRBV30 and TRBJ1-2; D is perhaps TRBD1 (6 bases). Germline V lookup: CDR1 GTSNPN, CDR2 SVGIG (reference sequence). V lost 7 bases, J lost 4 bases, and 16 bases lay in between. The CDR3 spans 13 residues. CDR3 sequence reads: CAFGRDRPYGYTF. The DNA of the CDR3 is TGTGCCTTTGGGAGAGACAGGCCCTATGGCTACACCTTC.

This rearrangement joins TRBV7-3 to TRBJ2-2; TRBD2 agrees at 7 bases. CDR3 length: 13 amino acids. From germline, CDR1 is SGHTA and CDR2 FQGTGA. V lost 4 bases to trimming and J lost 8 bases; unmatched junction nucleotides: 4. CDR3 DNA sequence: TGTGCCAGCAGCTCCAGCGGGGAGGGGGAGCTGTTTTTT. Translating it yields CASSSSGEGELFF.

This clone has just a few counts. V gene TRBV29-1 combines with J gene TRBJ2-7, with D uncertain. The CDR3 runs to 12 residues. V was trimmed by 0 bases and J by 6 bases, leaving 9 bases between them. Germline CDR1 SQVTM, CDR2 ANQGSEA. The CDR3 sequence: CSVEDGLREQYF. CDR3 DNA sequence: TGCAGCGTTGAAGACGGCCTTCGCGAGCAGTACTTC.

The chain has TRBV19 and TRBJ2-1; D is tentatively TRBD1 or TRBD2 (6 bases each). CDR1 and CDR2 (germline): LNHDA, SQIVND (reference sequence). The V end was cut by 4 bases, the J end by 7 bases, with 17 bases between. CDR3 length: 15 residues. DNA for the CDR3: TGTGCCAGTAGTAAGTCGGGAACAGGGAGGAATGAGCAGTTCTTC. Its translation: CASSKSGTGRNEQFF.

The V call is TRBV19, the J call TRBJ1-2; the D gene is possibly TRBD1 (6 bases). Germline values: CDR1 LNHDA, CDR2 SQIVND (reference sequence). The CDR3 length is 13 residues. V was trimmed by 2 bases and J by 8 bases, leaving 12 bases between them. The CDR3 is CASSINRVHGYTF. Written as DNA, the CDR3 is TGTGCCAGTAGTATAAACAGGGTACACGGCTACACCTTC.

The chain is built from TRBV12-3 or TRBV12-4 and TRBJ2-1; no reliable D call. This CDR3 has 12 residues. V gave up 1 base and J gave up 12 bases, with 10 bases separating them. In DNA, the CDR3 is TGTGCCAGCAGTTTAGTGAAAGCGACGCAGTTCTTC. Protein product: CASSLVKATQFF.

By share, this clone counts as medium-sized. This chain joins TRBV7-2 and TRBJ1-2, with 7 bases matching TRBD1. V lost 5 bases and J lost 7; bases outside the gene matches: 4. The CDR3 consists of 12 residues. Germline CDR1 and CDR2: SGHTA and FQGNSA. CDR3 residues: CASSPWTGGYTF. CDR3 sequence (DNA): TGTGCCAGCAGCCCGTGGACAGGTGGCTACACCTTC.

J is TRBJ2-7 and V is TRBV11-2, with 9 bases that match TRBD1. Germline lookup yields CDR1 SGHAT and CDR2 FQNNGV. This CDR3 spans 15 amino acids. J was trimmed by 1 base and V by 3 bases; bases with no gene match: 4. The CDR3: CASSFTGGASYEQYF. CDR3 DNA: TGTGCCAGCAGCTTCACAGGGGGCGCATCCTACGAGCAGTACTTC.

This clone was counted between two and nine times. This chain uses TRBV9 with TRBJ1-3, with D possibly being TRBD1 (5 bases). Trimming took off 3 bases at V and 2 bases at J, with 12 bases between the two ends. Germline V gene sequence: CDR1 SGDLS, CDR2 YYNGEE. There are 15 residues in the CDR3. CDR3: CASSAGGETGNTIYF. The CDR3 DNA reads as TGTGCCAGCAGCGCGGGGGGAGAAACTGGAAACACCATATATTTT.

This rearrangement joins TRBV19 to TRBJ2-1, with D unresolved. There are 12 residues in the CDR3. V was clipped by 4 bases and J by 8 bases, with 9 bases between them. CDR1 and CDR2 from the germline V gene are LNHDA and SQIVND (reference sequence). CDR3: CASSTTRYEQFF. Written as DNA, the CDR3 is TGTGCCAGTAGTACCACGAGGTATGAGCAGTTCTTC.

This rearrangement joins TRBV5-8 to TRBJ2-7; D gene unclear. The CDR3 extends over 13 amino acids. Germline V lookup: CDR1 SGHTS, CDR2 YDEGEE. V was pared by 6 bases and J by 3 bases, with 13 bases between. CDR3 in DNA: TGTGCCAGCAACAGAGGACGGCTCTACGAGCAGTACTTC. Amino acids: CASNRGRLYEQYF.

This chain connects TRBV28 to TRBJ2-7; 11 nucleotides line up with TRBD2. Looked up from germline, CDR1 is MDHEN and CDR2 is SYDVKM. This CDR3 is built from 17 residues. Losses at the gene ends were 6 bases for V and 4 bases for J; bases not matched to a gene: 14. The CDR3 loop reads CASSPTSLGTSGYEQYF. In DNA form, the CDR3 reads TGTGCCAGCAGCCCCACTAGCCTCGGGACTAGCGGATACGAGCAGTACTTC.

The chain couples TRBV6-5 to TRBJ2-7; 8 bases are a match to TRBD1. The CDR3 is made up of 15 amino acids. Losses at the gene ends were 2 bases for V and 4 bases for J; bases not matched to a gene: 7. Germline assignment: CDR1 MNHEY and CDR2 SVGAGI. For the CDR3, the DNA is TGTGCCAGCAGTTACGGAGGACAGGGTCTGTACGAGCAGTACTTC. Translating it yields CASSYGGQGLYEQYF.